This T cell receptor (beta chain) was profiled in a study of siplizumab effects on memory and regulatory T cells. Looking at the study overall: Siplizumab at approximately 1 ug/mL was tested against drug-free controls in paired reactions.

Repertoires were generated with immunoSEQ multiplex PCR, while TCRdb's copy carries only in-frame clones and drops some. The sample has some 980 clones, 55% to 75% seen once; the top ten hold approximately 15%. For this clone: Its specificity is not known.

Coculture of mixed lymphocyte reaction cells was performed at 37°C for five to six days. Stimulators were PBMCs that bore Violet Dye, mixed 1:1 with responder PBMCs labelled with CFSE. Regarding the study as a whole: Unstimulated subset assignment was obtained for only a minor fraction of alloreactive clones.

The length of the CDR3 is 14 residues. Germline assignment: CDR1 MNHEY and CDR2 SMNVEV (reference sequence). The V end was cut by 4 bases, the J end by 4 bases, with 10 bases between. The chain is built from TRBV27 and TRBJ2-2; D is tentatively TRBD1 or TRBD2 (5 bases each). This receptor was taken from a human donor in good health; the cells came from an allogeneic mixed lymphocyte reaction. The sample consisted of CFSE-low (dividing) CD8+ T cells sorted from an allogeneic mixed lymphocyte reaction. CDR3 in DNA: TGTGCCAGCAGTTACGGGGCTTTCACCGGGGAGCTGTTTTTT. It translates to CASSYGAFTGELFF.